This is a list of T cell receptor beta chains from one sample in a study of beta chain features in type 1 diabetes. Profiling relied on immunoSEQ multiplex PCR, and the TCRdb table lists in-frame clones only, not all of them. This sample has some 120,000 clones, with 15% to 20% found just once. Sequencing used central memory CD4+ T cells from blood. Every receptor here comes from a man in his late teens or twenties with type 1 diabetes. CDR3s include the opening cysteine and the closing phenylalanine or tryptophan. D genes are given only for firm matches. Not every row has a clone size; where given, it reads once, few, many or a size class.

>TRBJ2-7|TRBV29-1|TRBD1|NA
TGCAGCGTGACCGGGACAGGTCTTGGCGAGCAGTACTTC
CSVTGTGLGEQYF
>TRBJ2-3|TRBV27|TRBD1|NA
TGTGCCAGCAGTGCCCGGACAGGGAGCACAGATACGCAGTATTTT
CASSARTGSTDTQYF
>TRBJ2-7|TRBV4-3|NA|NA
TGCGCCAGCAGCCAAGATTCTGGGGCCTGGCAGTACTTC
CASSQDSGAWQYF
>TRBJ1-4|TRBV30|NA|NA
TGTGCCTCGCTCGGCACGGGGGAAAAACTGTTTTTT
CASLGTGEKLFF
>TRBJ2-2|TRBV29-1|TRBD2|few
TGCAGCGTTGTAACTGGCCTAGCGGGAGCTGGCGGGGAGCTGTTTTTT
CSVVTGLAGAGGELFF
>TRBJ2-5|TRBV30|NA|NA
TGTGCCTGGAGTGTAGGCCAAGAGACCCAGTACTTC
CAWSVGQETQYF
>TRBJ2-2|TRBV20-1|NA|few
TGCAGTGCTAGAGGGGAGGGGGAGCTGTTTTTT
CSARGEGELFF
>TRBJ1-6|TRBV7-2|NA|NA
TGTGCCAGCAGCCTAGTAGGAGCTGAAGATTCACCCCTCCACTTT
CASSLVGAEDSPLHF
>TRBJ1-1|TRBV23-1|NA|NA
TGCGCCAGCAGTCAATCGGGAGGGGACCCTGAAGCTTTCTTT
CASSQSGGDPEAFF
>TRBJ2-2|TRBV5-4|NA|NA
TGTGCCAGCAGCATCGGAAGGGGCTCGAACACCGGGGAGCTGTTTTTT
CASSIGRGSNTGELFF
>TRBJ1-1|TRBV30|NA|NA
TGTGCCTGGAGTGTCCCTCAGATGAACACTGAAGCTTTCTTT
CAWSVPQMNTEAFF
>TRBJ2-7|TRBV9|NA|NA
TGTGCCAGTCCTTCCGCCTACGAGCAGTACTTC
CASPSAYEQYF
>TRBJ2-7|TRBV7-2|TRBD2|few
TGTGCCAGCAGCGATAGAGCGGGGAGAACCTACGAGCAGTACTTC
CASSDRAGRTYEQYF
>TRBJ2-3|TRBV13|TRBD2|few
TGTGCCAGCAGCCCCACTAGCGGGGTCTACGGCCAGTATTTT
CASSPTSGVYGQYF
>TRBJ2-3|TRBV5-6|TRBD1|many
TGTGCCAGCAGCTTGGTCTTTCTCGGGACAGGTAGCACAGATACGCAGTATTTT
CASSLVFLGTGSTDTQYF
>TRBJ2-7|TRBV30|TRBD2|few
TGTGCCTGGAGTTTGGGACTAGCGGGCTCCTACGAGCAGTACTTC
CAWSLGLAGSYEQYF
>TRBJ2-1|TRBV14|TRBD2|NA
TGTGCCAGCAGCCATGGGCTAGCGGGAAACAATGAGCAGTTCTTC
CASSHGLAGNNEQFF
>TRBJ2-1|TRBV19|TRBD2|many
TGTGCCAGTAGTATTACTAGCGGGAGGCCCGTCCATGAGCAGTTCTTC
CASSITSGRPVHEQFF
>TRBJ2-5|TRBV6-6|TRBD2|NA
TGTGCCAGCAGCCTAAGCGGGAGGGGCGGACAAGAGACCCAGTACTTC
CASSLSGRGGQETQYF
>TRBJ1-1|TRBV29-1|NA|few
TGCAGCGTTGAAGATCCGAGGCCAACCTCGGGGACAACTGAAGCTTTCTTT
CSVEDPRPTSGTTEAFF
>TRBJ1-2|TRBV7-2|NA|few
TGTGCCAGCAGCCCCGGGACCTCGAGGGGCTACACCTTC
CASSPGTSRGYTF
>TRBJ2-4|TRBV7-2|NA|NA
TGTGCCAGCAGCTCCCAACATAAAAACATTCAGTACTTC
CASSSQHKNIQYF
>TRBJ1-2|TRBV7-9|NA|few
TGTGCCAGCAGCCCCGCAGGGGTAGGCTACACCTTC
CASSPAGVGYTF
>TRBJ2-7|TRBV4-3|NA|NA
TGCGCCAGCAGCCAAGATGGTTGTACGCGGCTGTACGAGCAGTACTTC
CASSQDGCTRLYEQYF
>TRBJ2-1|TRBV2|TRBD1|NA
TGTGCCAGCAGTGTCACGGGACAGGGATACAATGAGCAGTTCTTC
CASSVTGQGYNEQFF
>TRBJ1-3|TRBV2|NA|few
TGTGCCAGCAGGAAGGGGATCGGACCGCAAATCTCTGGAAACACCATATATTTT
CASRKGIGPQISGNTIYF
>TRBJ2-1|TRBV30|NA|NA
TGTGCCTGGAGTGTACTTCTAGCTCAAAATGAGCAGTTCTTC
CAWSVLLAQNEQFF
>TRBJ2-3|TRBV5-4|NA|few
TGTGCCAGCAGCTTGCAGGGTAGGCAAGATACGCAGTATTTT
CASSLQGRQDTQYF
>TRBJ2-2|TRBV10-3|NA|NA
TGTGCCATCAGCGCGATAGGGGCCGGGGAGCTGTTTTTT
CAISAIGAGELFF
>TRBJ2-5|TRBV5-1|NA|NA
TGCGCCAGCAGCTCCGCACCTCAAGAGACCCAGTACTTC
CASSSAPQETQYF
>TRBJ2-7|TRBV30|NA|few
TGTGCCTGGAGTGTCTCATCCAGGAACTACGAGCAGTACTTC
CAWSVSSRNYEQYF
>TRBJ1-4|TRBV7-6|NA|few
TGTGCCAGCAGTCCAATCCCCGGGGGGCTATATGAAAAACTGTTTTTT
CASSPIPGGLYEKLFF
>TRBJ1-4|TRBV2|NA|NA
TGTGCCAGCAGGGGTCTGGTTGAAAAACTGTTTTTT
CASRGLVEKLFF
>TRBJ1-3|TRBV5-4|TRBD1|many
TGTGCCAGCAGCTTGGGGGGACAGAATAGTGGAAACACCATATATTTT
CASSLGGQNSGNTIYF
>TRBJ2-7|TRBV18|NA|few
TGTGCCAGCTCACCCCCGTCTAGCTACGAGCAGTACTTC
CASSPPSSYEQYF
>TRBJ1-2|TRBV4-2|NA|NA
TGTGCCAGCAGCCAAATGGACAGTTCTTTCCATGGCTACACCTTC
CASSQMDSSFHGYTF
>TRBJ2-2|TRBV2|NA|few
TGTGCCAGCAGAGGGTTTCAGAACACCGGGGAGCTGTTTTTT
CASRGFQNTGELFF
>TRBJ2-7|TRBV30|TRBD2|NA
TGTGCCTGGAGTCGACTGGGAGCGGGAGGGTACGAGCAGTACTTC
CAWSRLGAGGYEQYF
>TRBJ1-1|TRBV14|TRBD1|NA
TGTGCCAGCGCAGGACAGGCGAACACTGAAGCTTTCTTT
CASAGQANTEAFF
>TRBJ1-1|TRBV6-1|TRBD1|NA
TGTGCCAGCAGGGGACAGCTTGAAGCTTTCTTT
CASRGQLEAFF
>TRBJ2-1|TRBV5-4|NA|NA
TGTGCCAGCAGCTTGAAGCAGACAGCTAACAATGAGCAGTTCTTC
CASSLKQTANNEQFF
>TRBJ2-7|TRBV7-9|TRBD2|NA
TGTGCCAGCACCCCTGTCACTAGCGGGAGGAGTACCCACGAGCAGTACTTC
CASTPVTSGRSTHEQYF
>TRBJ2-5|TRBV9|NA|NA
TGTGCCAGCAGCGTAGCTTGGAGAGAGACCCAGTACTTC
CASSVAWRETQYF
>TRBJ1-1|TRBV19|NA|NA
TGTGCCAGTATGAAAGACTCGTACTACACTGAAGCTTTCTTT
CASMKDSYYTEAFF
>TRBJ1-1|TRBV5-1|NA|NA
TGCGCCAGCAGCTTGGCGGGTCAGAGCACTGAAGCTTTCTTT
CASSLAGQSTEAFF
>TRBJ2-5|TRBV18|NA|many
TGTGCCAGCTCACCAAAGGAGACCCAGTACTTC
CASSPKETQYF
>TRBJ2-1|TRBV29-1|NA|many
TGCAGCGCCGTTTGGGGGGGCCTCTACAATGAGCAGTTCTTC
CSAVWGGLYNEQFF
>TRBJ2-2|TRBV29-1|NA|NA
TGCAGCGGGAGGGGGGTGGCCGGGGAGCTGTTTTTT
CSGRGVAGELFF
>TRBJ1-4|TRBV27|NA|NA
TGTGCCAGCAGCAAGGGGGAAAAACTGTTTTTT
CASSKGEKLFF
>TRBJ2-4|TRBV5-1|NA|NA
TGCGCCAGCAGCCCGACAGGGACGGGGGACATTCAGTACTTC
CASSPTGTGDIQYF
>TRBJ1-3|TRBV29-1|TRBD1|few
TGCAGCGTTGAAGGGACAGGCGCTGGAAACACCATATATTTT
CSVEGTGAGNTIYF
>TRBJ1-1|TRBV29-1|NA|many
TGCAGCGTTGAATCGGGGAGGACCAATACTGAAGCTTTCTTT
CSVESGRTNTEAFF
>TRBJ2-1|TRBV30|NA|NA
TGTGCCTGCGGACAGATCCTTTACAATGAGCAGTTCTTC
CACGQILYNEQFF
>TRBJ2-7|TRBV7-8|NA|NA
TGTGCCAGCAGCTTGTTCGGTCAGGGCGAGCAGTACTTC
CASSLFGQGEQYF
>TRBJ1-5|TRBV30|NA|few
TGTGCCTGGAGTCGGGGGGGCGATCAGCCCCAGCATTTT
CAWSRGGDQPQHF
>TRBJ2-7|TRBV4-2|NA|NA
TGTGCCAGCAACACCCGGGACCCCCGGTCCCACGAGCAGTACTTC
CASNTRDPRSHEQYF
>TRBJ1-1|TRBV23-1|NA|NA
TGCGCCAGCACTGCAGGGTCCAGGACTGAAGCTTTCTTT
CASTAGSRTEAFF